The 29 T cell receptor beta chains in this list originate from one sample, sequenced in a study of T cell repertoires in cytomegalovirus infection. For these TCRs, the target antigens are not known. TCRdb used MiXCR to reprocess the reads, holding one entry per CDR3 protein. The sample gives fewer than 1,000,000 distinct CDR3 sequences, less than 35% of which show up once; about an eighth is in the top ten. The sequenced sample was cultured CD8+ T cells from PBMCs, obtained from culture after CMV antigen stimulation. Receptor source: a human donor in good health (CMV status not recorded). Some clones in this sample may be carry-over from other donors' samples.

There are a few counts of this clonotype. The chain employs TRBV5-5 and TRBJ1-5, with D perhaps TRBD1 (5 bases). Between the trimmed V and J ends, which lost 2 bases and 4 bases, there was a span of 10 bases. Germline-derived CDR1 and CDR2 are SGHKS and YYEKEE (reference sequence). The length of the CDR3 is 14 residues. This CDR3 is CASSFARTNQPQHF. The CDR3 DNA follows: TGTGCCAGCAGCTTTGCCAGGACAAATCAGCCCCAGCATTTT.

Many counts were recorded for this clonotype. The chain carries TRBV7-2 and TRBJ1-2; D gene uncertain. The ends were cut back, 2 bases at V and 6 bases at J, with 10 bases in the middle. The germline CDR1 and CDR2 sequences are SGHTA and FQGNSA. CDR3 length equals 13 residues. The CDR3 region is CASSLIASDGYTF. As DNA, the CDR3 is TGTGCCAGCAGCTTAATCGCGTCAGATGGCTACACCTTC. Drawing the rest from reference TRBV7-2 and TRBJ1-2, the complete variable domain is GAGVSQSPSNKVTEKGKDVELRCDPISGHTALYWYRQSLGQGLEFLIYFQGNSAPDKSGLPSDRFSAERTGGSVSTLTIQRTQQEDSAVYLCASSLIASDGYTFGSGTRLTVV.

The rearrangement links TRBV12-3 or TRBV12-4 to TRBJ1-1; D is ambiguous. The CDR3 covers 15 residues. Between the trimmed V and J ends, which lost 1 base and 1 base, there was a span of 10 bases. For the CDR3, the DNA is TGTGCCAGCAGTTTAGGCCCGGCGGGGAACACTGAAGCTTTCTTT. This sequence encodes CASSLGPAGNTEAFF.

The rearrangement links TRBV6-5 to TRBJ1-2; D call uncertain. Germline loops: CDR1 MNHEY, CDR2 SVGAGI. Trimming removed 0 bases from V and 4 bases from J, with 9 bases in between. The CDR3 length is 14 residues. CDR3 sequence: CASSYSTHIYGYTF. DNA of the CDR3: TGTGCCAGCAGTTACTCGACACACATCTATGGCTACACCTTC.

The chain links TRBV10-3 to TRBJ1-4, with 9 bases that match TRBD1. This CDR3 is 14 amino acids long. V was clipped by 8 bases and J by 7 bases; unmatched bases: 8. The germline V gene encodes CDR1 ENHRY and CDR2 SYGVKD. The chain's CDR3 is CAIGTGFTLEKLFF. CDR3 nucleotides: TGTGCCATCGGGACAGGGTTCACCCTTGAAAAACTGTTTTTT.

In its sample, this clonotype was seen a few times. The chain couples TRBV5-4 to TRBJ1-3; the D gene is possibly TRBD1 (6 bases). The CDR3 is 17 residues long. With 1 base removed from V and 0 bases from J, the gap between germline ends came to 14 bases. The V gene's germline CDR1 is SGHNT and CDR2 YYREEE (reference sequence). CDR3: CASSLSVRGHSGNTIYF. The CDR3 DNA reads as TGTGCCAGCAGCTTGAGTGTCCGGGGGCACTCTGGAAACACCATATATTTT.

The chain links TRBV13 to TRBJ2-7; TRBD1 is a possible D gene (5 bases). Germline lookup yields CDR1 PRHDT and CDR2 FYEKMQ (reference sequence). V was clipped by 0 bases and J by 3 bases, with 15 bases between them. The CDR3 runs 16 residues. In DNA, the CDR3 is TGTGCCAGCAGCTTAGGCCTAAATGGGGCTTTCTACGAGCAGTACTTC. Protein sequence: CASSLGLNGAFYEQYF.

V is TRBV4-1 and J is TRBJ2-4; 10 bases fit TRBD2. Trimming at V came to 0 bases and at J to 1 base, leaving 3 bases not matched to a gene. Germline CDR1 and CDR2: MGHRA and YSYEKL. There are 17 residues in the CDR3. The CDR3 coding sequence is TGCGCCAGCAGCCAAGATAAACTAGCGGGGGCCAAAAACATTCAGTACTTC. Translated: CASSQDKLAGAKNIQYF.

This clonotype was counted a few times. The CDR3 sequence: CASRYGYNQPQHF. CDR3 coding DNA: TGTGCCAGCCGCTATGGTTACAATCAGCCCCAGCATTTT. This sequence joins TRBV6-2 or TRBV6-3 and TRBJ1-5; unclear D gene. The CDR3 spans 13 residues. Germline V gene data show CDR1 as MNHEY and CDR2 as SVGEGT. Trimming shortened V by 8 bases and J by 3 bases, and 11 bases separated the two germline ends.

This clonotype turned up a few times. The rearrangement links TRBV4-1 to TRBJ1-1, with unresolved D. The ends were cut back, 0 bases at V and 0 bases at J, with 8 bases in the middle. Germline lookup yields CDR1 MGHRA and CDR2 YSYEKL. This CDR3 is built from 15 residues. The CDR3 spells CASSQDNLMNTEAFF. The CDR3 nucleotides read TGCGCCAGCAGCCAAGATAACCTTATGAACACTGAAGCTTTCTTT.

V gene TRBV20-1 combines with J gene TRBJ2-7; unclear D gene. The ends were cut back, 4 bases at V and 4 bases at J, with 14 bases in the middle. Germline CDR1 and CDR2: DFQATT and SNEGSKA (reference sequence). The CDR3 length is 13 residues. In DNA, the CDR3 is TGCAGTGCTACGCCCCTGAACGATTACGAGCAGTACTTC. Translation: CSATPLNDYEQYF.

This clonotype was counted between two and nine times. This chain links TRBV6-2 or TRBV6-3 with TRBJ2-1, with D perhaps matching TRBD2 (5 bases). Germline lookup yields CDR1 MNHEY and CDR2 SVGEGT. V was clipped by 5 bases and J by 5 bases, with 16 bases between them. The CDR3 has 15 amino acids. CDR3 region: CASSSGGRVHNEQFF. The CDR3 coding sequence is TGTGCCAGCAGTAGCGGCGGTCGGGTCCACAATGAGCAGTTCTTC.

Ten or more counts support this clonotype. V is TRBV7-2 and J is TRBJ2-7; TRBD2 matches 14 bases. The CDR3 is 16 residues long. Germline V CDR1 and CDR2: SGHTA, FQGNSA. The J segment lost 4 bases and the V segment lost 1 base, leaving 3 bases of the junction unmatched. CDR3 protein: CASSLGTSGGTYEQYF. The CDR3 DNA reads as TGTGCCAGCAGCTTAGGGACTAGCGGGGGGACATACGAGCAGTACTTC. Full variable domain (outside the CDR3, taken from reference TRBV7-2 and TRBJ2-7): GAGVSQSPSNKVTEKGKDVELRCDPISGHTALYWYRQSLGQGLEFLIYFQGNSAPDKSGLPSDRFSAERTGGSVSTLTIQRTQQEDSAVYLCASSLGTSGGTYEQYFGPGTRLTVT.

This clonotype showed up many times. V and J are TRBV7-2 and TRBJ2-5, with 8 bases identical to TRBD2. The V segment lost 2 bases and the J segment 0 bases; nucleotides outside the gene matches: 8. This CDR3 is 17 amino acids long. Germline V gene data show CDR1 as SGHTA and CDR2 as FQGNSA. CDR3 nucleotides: TGTGCCAGCAGCTTAAGAGCTAGCGGGCTGTACCAAGAGACCCAGTACTTC. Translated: CASSLRASGLYQETQYF.

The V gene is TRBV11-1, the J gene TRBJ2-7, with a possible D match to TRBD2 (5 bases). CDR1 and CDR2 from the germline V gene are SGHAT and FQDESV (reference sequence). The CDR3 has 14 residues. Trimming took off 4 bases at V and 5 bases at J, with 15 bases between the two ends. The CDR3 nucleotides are TGTGCCAGCAGCTACCGGAGGCGCTTTCACGAGCAGTACTTC. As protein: CASSYRRRFHEQYF.

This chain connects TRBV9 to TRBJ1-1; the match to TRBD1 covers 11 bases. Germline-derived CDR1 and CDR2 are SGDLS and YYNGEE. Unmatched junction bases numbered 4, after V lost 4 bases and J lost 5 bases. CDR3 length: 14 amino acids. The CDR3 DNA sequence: TGTGCCAGCAGCTTCGGGGACAGGGGGACTGAAGCTTTCTTT. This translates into CASSFGDRGTEAFF.

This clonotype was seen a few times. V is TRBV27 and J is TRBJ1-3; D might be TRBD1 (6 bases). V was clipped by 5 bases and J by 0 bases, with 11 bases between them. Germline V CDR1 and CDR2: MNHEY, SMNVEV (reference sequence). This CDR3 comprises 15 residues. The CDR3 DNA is TGTGCCAGCAGTGTGGACAGAAACTCTGGAAACACCATATATTTT. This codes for CASSVDRNSGNTIYF.

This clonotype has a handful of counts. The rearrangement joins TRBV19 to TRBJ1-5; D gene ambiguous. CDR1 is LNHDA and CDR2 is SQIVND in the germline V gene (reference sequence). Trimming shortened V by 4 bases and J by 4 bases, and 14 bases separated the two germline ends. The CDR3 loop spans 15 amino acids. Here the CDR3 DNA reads TGTGCCAGTAGTACATCGACGCGGCCTAATCAGCCCCAGCATTTT. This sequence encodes CASSTSTRPNQPQHF.

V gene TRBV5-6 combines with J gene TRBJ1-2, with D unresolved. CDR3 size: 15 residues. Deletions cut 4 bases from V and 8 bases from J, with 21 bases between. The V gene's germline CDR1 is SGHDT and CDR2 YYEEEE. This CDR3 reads CASSQLWEEEWGYTF. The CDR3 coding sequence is TGTGCCAGCAGCCAGCTATGGGAAGAGGAATGGGGCTACACCTTC.

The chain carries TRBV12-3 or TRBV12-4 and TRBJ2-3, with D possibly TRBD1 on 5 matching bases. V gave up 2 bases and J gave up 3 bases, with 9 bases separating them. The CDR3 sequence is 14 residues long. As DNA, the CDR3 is TGTGCCAGCAGTTTACGACAGCCAACAGATACGCAGTATTTT. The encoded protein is CASSLRQPTDTQYF.

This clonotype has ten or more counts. CDR3 in amino acids: CASSSRGGGQGEQYV. The CDR3 nucleotides are TGTGCCAGCAGCTCCAGAGGGGGGGGGCAAGGCGAGCAGTACGTC. The chain joins TRBV7-8 to TRBJ2-7; perhaps TRBD2 as D (7 bases). The CDR3 length is 15 residues. V lost 4 bases and J 6 bases, leaving 19 bases between the germline ends. Per the germline V gene, CDR1 is SGHVS and CDR2 is FQNEAQ.

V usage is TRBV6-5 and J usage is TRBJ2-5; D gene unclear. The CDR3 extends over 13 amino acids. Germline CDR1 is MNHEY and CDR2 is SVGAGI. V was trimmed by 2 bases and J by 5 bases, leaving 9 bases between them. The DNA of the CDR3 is TGTGCCAGCAGTTACGGAGACACTGAGACCCAGTACTTC. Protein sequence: CASSYGDTETQYF.

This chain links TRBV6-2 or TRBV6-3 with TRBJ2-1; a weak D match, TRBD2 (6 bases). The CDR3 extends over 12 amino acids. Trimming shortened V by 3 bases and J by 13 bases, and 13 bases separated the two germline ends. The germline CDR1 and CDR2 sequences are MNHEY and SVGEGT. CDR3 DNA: TGTGCCAGCAGTTATAGCCGGGACTCTCAGTTCTTC. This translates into CASSYSRDSQFF.

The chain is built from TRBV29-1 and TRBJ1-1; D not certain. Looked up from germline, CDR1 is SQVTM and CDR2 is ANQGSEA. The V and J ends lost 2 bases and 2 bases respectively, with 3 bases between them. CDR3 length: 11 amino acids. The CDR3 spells CSVEINTEAFF. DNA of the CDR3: TGCAGCGTTGAAATCAACACTGAAGCTTTCTTT. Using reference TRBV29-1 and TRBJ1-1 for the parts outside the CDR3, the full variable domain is SAVISQKPSRDICQRGTSLTIQCQVDSQVTMMFWYRQQPGQSLTLIATANQGSEATYESGFVIDKFPISRPNLTFSTLTVSNMSPEDSSIYLCSVEINTEAFFGQGTRLTVV.

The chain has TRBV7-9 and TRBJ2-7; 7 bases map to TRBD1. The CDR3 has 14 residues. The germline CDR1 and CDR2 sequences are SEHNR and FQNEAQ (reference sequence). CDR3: CVSSLAQGDYEQYV. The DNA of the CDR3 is TGTGTCAGCAGCTTAGCGCAGGGGGACTACGAGCAGTACGTC.

CDR3 loop: CASSIDGGYEQFF. Here the CDR3 DNA reads TGTGCCAGTAGTATAGATGGGGGATATGAGCAGTTCTTC. The V and J genes are TRBV19 and TRBJ2-1; D assignment may be TRBD1 or TRBD2 (5 bases each). Trimming removed 0 bases from V and 8 bases from J, with 8 bases in between. The V gene's germline CDR1 is LNHDA and CDR2 SQIVND (reference sequence). The length of the CDR3 is 13 residues.

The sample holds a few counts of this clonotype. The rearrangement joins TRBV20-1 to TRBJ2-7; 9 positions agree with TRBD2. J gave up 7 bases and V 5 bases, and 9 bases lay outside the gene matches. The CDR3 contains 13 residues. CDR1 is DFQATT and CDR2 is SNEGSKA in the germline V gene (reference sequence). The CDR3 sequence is CSAPGLAIREQYV. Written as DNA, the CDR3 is TGCAGTGCTCCAGGACTAGCGATAAGGGAGCAGTACGTC.

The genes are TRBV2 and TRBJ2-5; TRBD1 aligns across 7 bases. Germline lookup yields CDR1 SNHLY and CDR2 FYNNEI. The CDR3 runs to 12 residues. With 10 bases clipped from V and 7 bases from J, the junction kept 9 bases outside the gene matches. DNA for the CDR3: TGTGCCACACAGGGGCGGCCGGGGACCCAGTACTTC. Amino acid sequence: CATQGRPGTQYF.

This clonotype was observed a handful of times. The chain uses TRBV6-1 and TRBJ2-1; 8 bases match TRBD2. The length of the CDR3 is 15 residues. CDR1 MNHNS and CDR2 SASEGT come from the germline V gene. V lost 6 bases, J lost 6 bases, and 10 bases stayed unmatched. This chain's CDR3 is CASRGAGGASNEQFF. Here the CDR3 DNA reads TGTGCCAGCAGGGGGGCCGGGGGGGCGAGCAATGAGCAGTTCTTC.